The T cell receptor (beta chain) described here comes from a study of blood T cell repertoires in COVID-19 (dated by TCRdb to the early 2020s). For the study in its entirety: Collaborator samples came from the United States, Italy and Spain and covered acute and convalescent phases of COVID-19. The repertoires were released in a freely available public database meant as a resource for research on the immune response to SARS-CoV-2. The samples were drawn from two sources: the first 160 participants of the ongoing ImmuneRACE study, and some 1,300 subjects contributed by 6 global collaborators. Sample metadata almost always included a de-identified subject ID, COVID-19 status, age in years and sex. The material from the prospective study consisted of cDNA or gDNA derived from T cells, B-cell-depleted T cells, or PBMCs. Where HLA class I and class II types were available, the types were taken from metadata supplied by the sample provider, not from assay-based typing. The dataset comprised deeply sampled blood TCRbeta repertoires from subjects exposed to, actively infected with, or recovered from COVID-19. Study-wide conclusions, independent of this receptor: Clinical and demographic metadata were provided uncurated, with the amount varying by source and participant.

In regard to this clone: Its antigen is still unknown. Nothing much larger sits one base from this clone, and base qualities are not available.

Whole blood was collected in K2EDTA tubes by collaborating institutions according to the institutions' own protocols. For TCRbeta analysis, collaborator samples were shipped as frozen whole blood, as isolated PBMCs, or as DNA extracted from either sample type. TCRbeta CDR3 regions were amplified from genomic DNA by means of the immunoSEQ Assay, a bias-controlled multiplex PCR. As for how the authors treated the data: Nucleated cell counts per sample were estimated from amplification of reference gene primers within the assay. Sequence reads were collapsed and filtered to measure the absolute abundance of every unique TCRbeta CDR3 rearrangement. For each sample, productive Simpson clonality was calculated as the square root of Simpson's diversity index across productive rearrangements. Here the immuneACCESS table is served through TCRdb, limited to in-frame sequences with V and J called. Missing clones are a known gap in these copies; in checked studies unresolved V genes cover under half, and the rest lacks a known reason. For V, J and clone size, that table is used; D and trimming come from the DNA. The sample table lists fewer than 90,000 clones, more than 70% of them with a count of one. The ten top clones hold approximately 14% of the sample.

The sample consisted of peripheral blood. The sequence derives from a woman aged 80 or over with acute or convalescent COVID-19.

For the CDR3, the sequence is CASSKPPGGIYSNQPQHF. The nucleotides are TGTGCCAGCAGCAAACCCCCCGGGGGGATATATAGCAATCAGCCCCAGCATTTT. The rearranged chain carries TRBV21-1 and TRBJ1-5. TRBV21-1 is described as a pseudogene. The CDR3 numbers 18 residues from cysteine through phenylalanine. Solely the CDR3 DNA is kept, with 54 bases framed from the first base.